Below, one T cell receptor (beta chain) is given with its context. The data were obtained in a study of blood T cell repertoires in COVID-19. Some clones are missing from TCRdb's copy, which holds only in-frame ones; the method was immunoSEQ multiplex PCR. The sample lists hundreds of thousands of clones; 75% to 90% were seen once. This sequence originates from a man aged 35 to 55 with acute or convalescent COVID-19. What was sequenced was peripheral blood.

In nucleotides, the CDR3 is TGCGCCAGCAGCTCCCCGGGATCCCCCCGCATCGAGCAGTACTTC. Its protein product is CASSSPGSPRIEQYF. V is TRBV5-1 and J is TRBJ2-7, with D possibly matching TRBD2 (5 bases). The CDR3 consists of 15 residues. The germline V gene encodes CDR1 SGHRS and CDR2 YFSETQ. With 3 bases removed from V and 6 bases from J, the gap between germline ends came to 19 bases. The full variable domain, rest sourced from reference TRBV5-1 and TRBJ2-7, is KAGVTQTPRYLIKTRGQQVTLSCSPISGHRSVSWYQQTPGQGLQFLFEYFSETQRNKGNFPGRFSGRQFSNSRSEMNVSTLELGDSALYLCASSSPGSPRIEQYFGPGTRLTVT.